The rows below give T cell receptor beta chains drawn from one sample of a study of cytomegalovirus exposure and HLA in healthy donors. Clones were read by immunoSEQ multiplex PCR, and TCRdb kept only the in-frame ones, dropping some. Among 150,000 to 200,000 clones listed, more than 70% were seen once. Sequenced sample: PBMCs. These receptor sequences come from a man between 35 and 55 years old in good health and CMV-seropositive. Each CDR3 is given with its conserved first and last residue. D genes are given only for firm matches. Clone size appears in some rows only: once, few, many, or a class for an expanded clone.

d_call clone_size cdr3_length j_call v_call cdr3_aa cdr3_nt
TRBD2 . 15 TRBJ2-1 TRBV7-2 CASSLWTSGSNEQFF TGTGCCAGCAGCTTATGGACTAGCGGATCCAATGAGCAGTTCTTC
. . 18 TRBJ2-4 TRBV4-2 CASSQGVGLVKAKNSQYF TGTGCCAGCAGCCAAGGAGTGGGACTCGTTAAAGCCAAAAACAGTCAGTACTTC
TRBD1 . 14 TRBJ2-1 TRBV6-1 CASSGQMNYNEQFF TGTGCCAGTTCGGGACAGATGAACTACAATGAGCAGTTCTTC
TRBD1 . 15 TRBJ1-5 TRBV5-4 CASSAGQGSNQPQHF TGTGCCAGCAGCGCCGGACAGGGAAGCAATCAGCCCCAGCATTTT
. . 13 TRBJ2-7 TRBV7-9 CASSPKQGYEQYF TGTGCCAGCAGCCCAAAACAGGGCTACGAGCAGTACTTC
. . 13 TRBJ1-2 TRBV6-5 CASSEVGGQSYTF TGTGCCAGCAGTGAAGTGGGGGGGCAGAGTTACACCTTC
TRBD2 . 14 TRBJ2-7 TRBV6-5 CASSISGGSGEQYF TGTGCCAGCTCTATCTCGGGGGGTAGCGGCGAGCAGTACTTC
. . 16 TRBJ1-1 TRBV7-2 CASSLENRVKNTEAFF TGTGCCAGCAGCTTAGAAAACAGGGTAAAAAACACTGAAGCTTTCTTT
. . 14 TRBJ1-3 TRBV7-9 CASSPDSSGNTIYF TGTGCCAGCAGCCCAGACAGTTCTGGAAACACCATATATTTT
. . 16 TRBJ1-3 TRBV5-1 CASSLAPPGTGNTIYF TGCGCCAGCAGCTTGGCTCCTCCGGGAACGGGAAACACCATATATTTT
TRBD2 . 14 TRBJ2-7 TRBV9 CASSRAGSSYEQYF TGTGCCAGCAGCCGAGCGGGGAGCTCCTACGAGCAGTACTTC
. . 18 TRBJ2-1 TRBV11-2 CASSFARPLREGDNEQFF TGTGCCAGCAGCTTCGCCAGACCCCTGCGGGAAGGGGACAATGAGCAGTTCTTC
. . 13 TRBJ2-7 TRBV2 CASSSQDYYEQYF TGTGCCAGCAGTTCCCAGGATTACTACGAGCAGTACTTC
. . 12 TRBJ2-7 TRBV6-5 CASNDSPYEQYF TGTGCCAGCAACGACAGCCCCTACGAGCAGTACTTC
TRBD1 . 13 TRBJ2-3 TRBV29-1 CSVETGSGDTQYF TGCAGCGTCGAGACAGGGAGCGGAGATACGCAGTATTTT
. . 18 TRBJ2-6 TRBV5-6 CASSLNQGLRSGANGLTF TGTGCCAGCAGCTTAAATCAGGGGCTTCGCTCTGGGGCCAACGGCCTGACTTTC
TRBD2 few 14 TRBJ2-3 TRBV9 CASSVSGSTDTQYF TGTGCCAGCAGCGTTAGCGGGAGCACAGATACGCAGTATTTT
TRBD1 . 13 TRBJ1-2 TRBV2 CASSRQGRNGYTF TGTGCCAGCAGTCGACAGGGGAGGAATGGCTACACCTTC
TRBD1 . 15 TRBJ2-7 TRBV27 CASSLSTGGNYEQYF TGTGCCAGCAGTTTATCAACAGGGGGGAACTACGAGCAGTACTTC
. . 15 TRBJ1-1 TRBV9 CASSPRGGLGAEAFF TGTGCCAGCAGCCCAAGGGGGGGCCTGGGCGCTGAAGCTTTCTTT
TRBD1 . 14 TRBJ1-5 TRBV11-2 CASSKDRGNQPQHF TGTGCCAGCAGTAAGGACAGGGGGAATCAGCCCCAGCATTTT
. . 15 TRBJ1-2 TRBV7-2 CASSWTAVDIYGYTF TGTGCCAGCAGCTGGACAGCTGTTGATATCTATGGCTACACCTTC
. . 15 TRBJ1-5 TRBV6-4 CASSEFGGLEQPQHF TGTGCCAGCAGTGAATTTGGGGGGTTAGAACAGCCCCAGCATTTT
TRBD1 . 15 TRBJ1-2 TRBV6-1 CASSERGRYNYGYTF TGTGCCAGCAGTGAAAGGGGGCGTTATAACTATGGCTACACCTTC
. . 13 TRBJ1-2 TRBV30 CAWSVIHSSGYTF TGTGCCTGGAGTGTTATCCACAGCAGTGGCTACACCTTC
TRBD1 . 12 TRBJ1-2 TRBV29-1 CSVSRGREGYTF TGCAGCGTTAGCAGGGGGCGCGAAGGCTACACCTTC
TRBD1 . 15 TRBJ2-3 TRBV5-1 CASSSIDRVEDTQYF TGCGCCAGCAGCTCCATAGACAGGGTAGAGGATACGCAGTATTTT
. . 14 TRBJ1-1 TRBV27 CASARTLGSTEAFF TGTGCCTCAGCAAGAACATTGGGGAGTACTGAAGCTTTCTTT
TRBD2 . 18 TRBJ2-5 TRBV4-3 CASSQGRGSGPVQETQYF TGCGCCAGCAGCCAAGGCCGGGGTAGCGGGCCCGTCCAAGAGACCCAGTACTTC